The sequence of this TCR beta chain was determined in a study of T-cell memory formation after mild COVID-19. Findings and limits, study-wide: Researchers found some responding clones in pre-infection memory, a sign that cross-reactive memory joined. Of the contracting clones, CD4+ ones lay mainly in CM and EM, and CD8+ ones in EMRA. Whether second-wave clones peaking at day 37 were SARS-CoV-2 specific went unconfirmed.

V was trimmed by 0 bases and J by 2 bases, leaving 6 bases between them. Looked up from germline, CDR1 is SGDLS and CDR2 is YYNGEE. CDR3 length equals 14 residues. Barcoded TCR alpha and TCR beta cDNA libraries with UMIs came from 5'RACE using constant-segment primers. TCRdb recomputed calls from the 5' RACE reads with MiXCR, one row per CDR3 protein. Here the sample spans 260,000 or so distinct CDR3 sequences, over 15% being singletons. This clonotype was counted at least ten times. Antigen unknown. The gene calls are TRBV9 and TRBJ2-1, with D perhaps matching TRBD2 (6 bases). The receptor was isolated from a young man who had mild COVID-19 (a few samples of this study predate the infection). Cell type and time point are not known. What was sequenced was PBMCs or a T cell subset sorted from them (not recorded which). The CDR3 nucleotides are TGTGCCAGCAGCGTAGCGGGGGCCTACAATGAGCAGTTCTTC. Its translation is CASSVAGAYNEQFF.